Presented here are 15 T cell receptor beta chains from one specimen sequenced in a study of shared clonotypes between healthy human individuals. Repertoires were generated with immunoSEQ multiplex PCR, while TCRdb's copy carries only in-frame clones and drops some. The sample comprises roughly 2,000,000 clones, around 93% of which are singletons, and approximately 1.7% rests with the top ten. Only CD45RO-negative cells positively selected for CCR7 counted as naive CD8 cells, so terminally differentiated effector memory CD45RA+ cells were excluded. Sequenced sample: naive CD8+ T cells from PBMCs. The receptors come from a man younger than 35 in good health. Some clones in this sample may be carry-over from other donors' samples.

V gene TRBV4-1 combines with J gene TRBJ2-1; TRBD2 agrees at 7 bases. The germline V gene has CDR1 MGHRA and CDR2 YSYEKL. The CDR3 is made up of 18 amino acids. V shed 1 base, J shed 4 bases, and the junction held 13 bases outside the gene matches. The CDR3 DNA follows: TGCGCCAGCAGCCAAGGGGTTTTTGGGCTAGCGGAGTACAATGAGCAGTTCTTC. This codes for CASSQGVFGLAEYNEQFF.

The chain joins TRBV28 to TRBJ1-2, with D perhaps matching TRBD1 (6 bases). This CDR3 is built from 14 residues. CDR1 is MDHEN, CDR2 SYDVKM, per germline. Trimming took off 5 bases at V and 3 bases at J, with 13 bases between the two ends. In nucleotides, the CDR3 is TGTGCCAGCAGTCCACAGGGTTGGGACTATGGCTACACCTTC. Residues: CASSPQGWDYGYTF.

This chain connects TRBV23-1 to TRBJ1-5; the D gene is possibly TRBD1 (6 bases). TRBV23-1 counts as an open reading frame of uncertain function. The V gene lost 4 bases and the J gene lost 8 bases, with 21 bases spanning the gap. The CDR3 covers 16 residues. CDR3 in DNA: TGCGCCAGCAGTCGGTACGGGGGGCGAGTTCTGAAGCCCCAGCATTTT. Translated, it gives CASSRYGGRVLKPQHF.

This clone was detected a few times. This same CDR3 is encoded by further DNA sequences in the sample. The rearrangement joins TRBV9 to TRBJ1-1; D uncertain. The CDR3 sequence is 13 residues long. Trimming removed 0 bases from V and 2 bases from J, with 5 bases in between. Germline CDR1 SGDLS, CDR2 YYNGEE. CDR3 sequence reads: CASSVERNTEAFF. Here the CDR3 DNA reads TGTGCCAGCAGCGTAGAGAGAAACACTGAAGCTTTCTTT. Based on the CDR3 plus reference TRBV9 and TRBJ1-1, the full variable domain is DSGVTQTPKHLITATGQRVTLRCSPRSGDLSVYWYQQSLDQGLQFLIQYYNGEERAKGNILERFSAQQFPDLHSELNLSSLELGDSALYFCASSVERNTEAFFGQGTRLTVV.

CDR3 bases: TGTGCCAGCAGCTTACTCGACGGGCCGACTAATGAAAAACTGTTTTTT. Translation: CASSLLDGPTNEKLFF. The rearrangement joins TRBV7-9 to TRBJ1-4; D unclear. V lost 2 bases and J 2 bases, leaving 12 bases between the germline ends. This CDR3 contains 16 residues. CDR1 SEHNR and CDR2 FQNEAQ come from the germline V gene (reference sequence).

The CDR3 is CASSPRGGVAYNEQFF. The CDR3 DNA follows: TGTGCCAGCTCACCCCGGGGGGGGGTCGCCTACAATGAGCAGTTCTTC. The chain carries TRBV18 and TRBJ2-1; TRBD2 agrees at 8 bases. Trimming at V came to 3 bases and at J to 2 bases, leaving 6 bases not matched to a gene. From germline, CDR1 is KGHSH and CDR2 LQKENI. This CDR3 is built from 16 residues.

Written as DNA, the CDR3 is TGCGCCAGCAGCCAAGTCGAGCGGGAGGGCCTCGGCGAGCAGTACTTC. It is translated as CASSQVEREGLGEQYF. V and J are TRBV4-1 and TRBJ2-7, with 10 positions matching TRBD2. The germline V gene encodes CDR1 MGHRA and CDR2 YSYEKL. V trimming: 1 base; J trimming: 6 bases; junction bases outside the gene matches: 9. This CDR3 comprises 16 residues.

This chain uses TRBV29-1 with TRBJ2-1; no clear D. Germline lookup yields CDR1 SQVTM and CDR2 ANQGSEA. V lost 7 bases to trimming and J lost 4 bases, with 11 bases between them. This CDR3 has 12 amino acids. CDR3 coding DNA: TGCAGCGCCAAATCGGTATACAATGAGCAGTTCTTC. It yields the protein CSAKSVYNEQFF.

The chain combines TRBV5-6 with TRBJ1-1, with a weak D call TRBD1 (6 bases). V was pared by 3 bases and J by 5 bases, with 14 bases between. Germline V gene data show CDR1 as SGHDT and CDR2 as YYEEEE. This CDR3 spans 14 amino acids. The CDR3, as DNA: TGTGCCAGCAGCTCGGGACATCTATATACTGAAGCTTTCTTT. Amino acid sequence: CASSSGHLYTEAFF.

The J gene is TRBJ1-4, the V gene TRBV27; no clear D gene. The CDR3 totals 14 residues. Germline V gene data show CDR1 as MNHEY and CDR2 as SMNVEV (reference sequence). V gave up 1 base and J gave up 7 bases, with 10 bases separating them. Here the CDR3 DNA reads TGTGCCAGCAGTTTATACGAGCGTGCTGAAAAACTGTTTTTT. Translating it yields CASSLYERAEKLFF.

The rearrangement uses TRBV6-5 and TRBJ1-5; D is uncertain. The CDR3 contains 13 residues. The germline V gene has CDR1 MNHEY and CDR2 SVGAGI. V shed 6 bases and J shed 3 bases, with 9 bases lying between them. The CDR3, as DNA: TGTGCCAGCAGCGACACGGACAATCAGCCCCAGCATTTT. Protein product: CASSDTDNQPQHF.

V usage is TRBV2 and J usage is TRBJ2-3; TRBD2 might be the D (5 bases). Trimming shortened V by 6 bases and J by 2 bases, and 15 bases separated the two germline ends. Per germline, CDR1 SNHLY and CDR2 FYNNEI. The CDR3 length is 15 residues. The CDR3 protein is CASRPIPGYTDTQYF. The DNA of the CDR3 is TGTGCCAGCAGACCCATTCCGGGGTACACAGATACGCAGTATTTT.

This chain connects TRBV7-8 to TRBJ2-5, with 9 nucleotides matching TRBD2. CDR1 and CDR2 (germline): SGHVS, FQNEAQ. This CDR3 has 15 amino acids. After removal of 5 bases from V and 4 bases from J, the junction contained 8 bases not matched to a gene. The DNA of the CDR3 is TGTGCCAGCAGCCGCCGGGCGGGAGGGGTAGAGACCCAGTACTTC. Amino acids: CASSRRAGGVETQYF. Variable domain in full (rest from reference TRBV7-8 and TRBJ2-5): GAGVSQSPRYKVAKRGQDVALRCDPISGHVSLFWYQQALGQGPEFLTYFQNEAQLDKSGLPSDRFFAERPEGSVSTLKIQRTQQEDSAVYLCASSRRAGGVETQYFGPGTRLLVL.

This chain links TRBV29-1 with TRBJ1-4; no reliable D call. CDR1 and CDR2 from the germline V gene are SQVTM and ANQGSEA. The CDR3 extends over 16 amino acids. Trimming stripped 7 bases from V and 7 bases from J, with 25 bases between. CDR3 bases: TGCAGCGCTGCCGGCGGGCCGCCCGGGAGGGCTGAAAAACTGTTTTTT. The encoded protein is CSAAGGPPGRAEKLFF.

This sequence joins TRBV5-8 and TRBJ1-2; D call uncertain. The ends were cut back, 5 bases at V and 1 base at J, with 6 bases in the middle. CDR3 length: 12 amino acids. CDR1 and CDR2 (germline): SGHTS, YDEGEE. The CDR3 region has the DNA TGTGCCAGCAGAGGATTTAACTATGGCTACACCTTC. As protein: CASRGFNYGYTF.